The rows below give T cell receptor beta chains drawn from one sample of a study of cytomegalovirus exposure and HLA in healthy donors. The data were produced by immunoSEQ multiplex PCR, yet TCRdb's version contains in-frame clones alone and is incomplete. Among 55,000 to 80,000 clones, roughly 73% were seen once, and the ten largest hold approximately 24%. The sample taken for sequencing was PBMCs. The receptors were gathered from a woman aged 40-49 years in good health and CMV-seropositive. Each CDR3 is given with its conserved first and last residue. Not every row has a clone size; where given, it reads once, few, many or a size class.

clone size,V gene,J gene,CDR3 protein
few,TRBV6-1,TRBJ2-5,CASSEVGEGTQYF
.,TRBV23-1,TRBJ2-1,CASRGPKVEQFF
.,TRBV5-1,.,CASSLTSGGYEQYF
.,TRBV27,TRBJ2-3,CASTPLLRRGGKERDTQYF
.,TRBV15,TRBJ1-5,CATSRVRGSGSNQPQHF
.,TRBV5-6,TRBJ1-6,CASRRIIGRDSPLHF
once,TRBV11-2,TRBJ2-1,CASSLVAGGVYNEQFF
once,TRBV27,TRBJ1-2,CASSIHSNYGYTF
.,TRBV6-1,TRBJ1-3,CASRRDSDSGNTIYF
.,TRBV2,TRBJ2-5,CASSVREQETQYF
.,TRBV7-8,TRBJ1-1,CASSLRSGRLNTEAFF
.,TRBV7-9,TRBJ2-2,CASSKQGAVGELFF
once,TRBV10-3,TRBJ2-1,CAIRGMAPSNEQFF
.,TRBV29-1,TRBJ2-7,CSVVHGTGGNEQYF
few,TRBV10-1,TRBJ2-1,CASSEKRGGPFEQFF
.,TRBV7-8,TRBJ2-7,CASSLATVSYEQYF
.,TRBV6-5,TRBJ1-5,CASSRDPQGNQPQHF
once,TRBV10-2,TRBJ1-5,CASSEMGQGQQPQHF
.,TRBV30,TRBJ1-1,CAWIGQGVVWTEAFF
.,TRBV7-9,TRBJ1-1,CASSLVGGRNEAFF
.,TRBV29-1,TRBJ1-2,CSVDHYGTGEDGYTF
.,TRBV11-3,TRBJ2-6,CASSPGLAEGANVLTF